The rows below give T cell receptor beta chains drawn from one sample of a study of cytomegalovirus exposure and HLA in healthy donors. Generated by immunoSEQ multiplex PCR, the TCRdb table keeps only in-frame clones and is missing some. Altogether tens of thousands of clones are present, 80% to 90% being singletons, with the ten largest covering over 1%. Sequencing was done on a sample of PBMCs. All receptors come from a woman younger than 35 in good health and CMV-seronegative. Both conserved end residues are part of each CDR3. D genes are given only for firm matches. Size tells how often a clone was seen (once, few, many) or the class of an expanded clone, and some rows leave it out.

V	J	size	D	DNA	CDR3
TRBV4-2	TRBJ2-6	.	.	TGTGCCAGCAGCCAAGGACAGATCTCTGGGGCCAACGTCCTGACTTTC	CASSQGQISGANVLTF
TRBV19	TRBJ1-6	.	.	TGTGCCAGTAGTCCTCCGGGGTGGGACATTCCATCACCCCTCCACTTT	CASSPPGWDIPSPLHF
TRBV7-6	TRBJ2-7	.	.	TGTGCCAGCAGCCCAAGGGGGTTTTTAGGGGTTTACGAGCAGTACTTC	CASSPRGFLGVYEQYF
TRBV7-2	TRBJ1-5	once	TRBD1	TGTGCCAGCAGCTTAGAAGGGACAGGCAATCAGCCCCAGCATTTT	CASSLEGTGNQPQHF
TRBV11-1	TRBJ2-1	.	TRBD2	TGTGCCAGCAGCAATAGCGGGAGCACCTACAATGAGCAGTTCTTC	CASSNSGSTYNEQFF
TRBV9	TRBJ2-5	once	TRBD2	TGTGCCAGCAGCGTGGGACTAGCGGTGGAGACCCAGTACTTC	CASSVGLAVETQYF
TRBV10-2	TRBJ1-6	.	TRBD1	TGCGCCAGCAGTGATAGGGACAGGGGGAATTCACCCCTCCACTTT	CASSDRDRGNSPLHF
TRBV28	TRBJ1-4	.	TRBD1	TGTGCCAGCACCCATCCCGGGACAGCGGATGAAAAACTGTTTTTT	CASTHPGTADEKLFF
TRBV6-4	TRBJ2-3	.	TRBD2	TGTGCCAGCCGTCCGCCGTTGAGCGGGAGTCCTGATACGCAGTATTTT	CASRPPLSGSPDTQYF
TRBV5-1	TRBJ1-2	.	TRBD1	TGCGCCAGCAGCCTACAGGGGAGCGGCTACACCTTC	CASSLQGSGYTF
TRBV28	TRBJ2-4	.	.	TGTGCCAGCAGTGAACAGATCTTCCAAAACATTCAGTACTTC	CASSEQIFQNIQYF
TRBV28	TRBJ1-2	.	.	TGTGCCAGCAGTCCGCGTTCGAGGGCTGGTTATGGCTACACCTTC	CASSPRSRAGYGYTF
TRBV29-1	TRBJ2-2	.	.	TGCAGCGTTAATCAGGGGGGCACCGGGGAGCTGTTTTTT	CSVNQGGTGELFF
TRBV30	TRBJ2-7	.	TRBD2	TGTGCCTGGAGTAGCGGGAGGTACGAGCAGTACTTC	CAWSSGRYEQYF
TRBV6-5	TRBJ2-1	.	TRBD1	TGTGCCAGCAGTCGAGGGACAGGGGGCAATGAGCAGTTCTTC	CASSRGTGGNEQFF
TRBV18	TRBJ2-2	.	.	TGTGCCAGCTCACCGATGGGACAGAACACCGGGGAGCTGTTTTTT	CASSPMGQNTGELFF
TRBV27	TRBJ1-3	.	TRBD1	TGTGCCAGCAGTTTCCGGGACAGGCCGGGAAACACCATATATTTT	CASSFRDRPGNTIYF
TRBV30	TRBJ1-5	.	.	TGTGCCTGGACTGAGGAGGCGGGTCAGCCCCAGCATTTT	CAWTEEAGQPQHF
TRBV19	TRBJ2-7	.	.	TGTGCCAGTAGTCCACAGGTGTTCTACGAGCAGTACTTC	CASSPQVFYEQYF
TRBV19	TRBJ1-2	.	.	TGTGCCAGTAGTAGCGCCAGGGGAGACTATGGCTACACCTTC	CASSSARGDYGYTF
TRBV5-1	TRBJ2-7	.	.	TGCGCCAGCAGCTTGGCCGGGGACGAGCAGTACTTC	CASSLAGDEQYF
TRBV7-9	TRBJ1-6	.	TRBD1	TGTGCCAGCAGCACCGGGACAGGGTTTGATTCACCCCTCCACTTT	CASSTGTGFDSPLHF
TRBV5-1	TRBJ2-7	.	.	TGCGCCAGCAGCTTCGCACAGGCTACCTACGAGCAGTACTTC	CASSFAQATYEQYF
TRBV28	TRBJ1-1	.	TRBD1	TGTGCCAGCAGTTCAGGGACAGGGTATACGCAGAACACTGAAGCTTTCTTT	CASSSGTGYTQNTEAFF
TRBV7-9	TRBJ2-1	.	TRBD2	TGTGCCAGCAGCGCCCCACTCGGGGCGGGAGGCCACAATGAGCAGTTCTTC	CASSAPLGAGGHNEQFF
TRBV28	TRBJ2-6	once	TRBD1	TGTGCCAGCAGTTCTCCGGGACAGGGGGCCCTTATGGACTCTGGGGCCAACGTCCTGACTTTC	CASSSPGQGALMDSGANVLTF
TRBV7-9	TRBJ1-1	once	TRBD1	TGTGCCAGCAGAGGACAGGGGGTAACGAACACTGAAGCTTTCTTT	CASRGQGVTNTEAFF
TRBV28	TRBJ2-3	.	.	TGTGCCAGCAGCCCTGCCGGGAACACAGATACGCAGTATTTT	CASSPAGNTDTQYF
TRBV28	TRBJ2-5	.	.	TGTGCCAGCAGTTTGGCAGGGCCCCAAGAGACCCAGTACTTC	CASSLAGPQETQYF
TRBV10-1	TRBJ2-3	.	TRBD2	TGCGCCAGCAGTGAGTCACCTAGCGGGGGCCGGAATACGCAGTATTTT	CASSESPSGGRNTQYF
TRBV19	TRBJ2-7	.	TRBD1	TGTGCCAGTAGTATGGGACAGGGGTACCACGAGCAGTACTTC	CASSMGQGYHEQYF
TRBV11-2	TRBJ2-2	.	.	TGTGCCAGCAGCGTTAGGGGGAGGGGTTGGACCGGGGAGCTGTTTTTT	CASSVRGRGWTGELFF
TRBV6-1	TRBJ2-7	.	.	TGTGCCAGCAATCCTCTCCAGGGTACCTACGAGCAGTACTTC	CASNPLQGTYEQYF
TRBV4-1	TRBJ2-7	.	TRBD1	TGCGCCAGCAGCCAAGCGGGACAGACCTACGAGCAGTACTTC	CASSQAGQTYEQYF
TRBV7-9	TRBJ2-7	.	.	TGTGCCAGCAGCGTACCGGGACAAACTGATTCCCGGGACTTC	CASSVPGQTDSRDF
TRBV9	TRBJ1-1	few	TRBD1	TGTGCCAGCACCCTCGGGGGACAGACGAACACTGAAGCTTTCTTT	CASTLGGQTNTEAFF
TRBV27	TRBJ1-1	.	.	TGTGCCAGCAGTCCTTGGAGAGGGAGGTCTGCGAACACTGAAGCTTTCTTT	CASSPWRGRSANTEAFF
TRBV5-4	TRBJ2-3	.	TRBD2	TGTGCCAGCAGCTTGGCTTTAGCGGGGCACACAGATACGCAGTATTTT	CASSLALAGHTDTQYF
TRBV4-1	TRBJ2-1	.	TRBD2	TGCGCCAGCTCTTCGAGATCAGGGACTAGCGGGAGCCCCAGCTCCTACAATGAGCAGTTCTTC	CASSSRSGTSGSPSSYNEQFF
TRBV5-1	TRBJ1-2	.	.	TGCGCCAGCAGACCCCTAACAGGGTTGAACTATGGCTACACCTTC	CASRPLTGLNYGYTF